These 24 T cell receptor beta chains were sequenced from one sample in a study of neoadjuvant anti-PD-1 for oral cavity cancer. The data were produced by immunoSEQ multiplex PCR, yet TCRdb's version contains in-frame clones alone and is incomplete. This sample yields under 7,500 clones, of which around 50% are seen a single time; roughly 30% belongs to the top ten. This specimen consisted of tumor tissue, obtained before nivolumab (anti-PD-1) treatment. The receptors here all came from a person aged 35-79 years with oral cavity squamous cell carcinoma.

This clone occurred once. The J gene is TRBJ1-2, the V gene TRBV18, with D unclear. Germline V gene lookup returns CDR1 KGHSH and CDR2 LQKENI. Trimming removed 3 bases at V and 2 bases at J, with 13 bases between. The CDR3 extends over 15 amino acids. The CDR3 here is CASSPDATVNYGYTF. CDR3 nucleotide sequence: TGTGCCAGCTCACCCGATGCGACCGTCAACTATGGCTACACCTTC.

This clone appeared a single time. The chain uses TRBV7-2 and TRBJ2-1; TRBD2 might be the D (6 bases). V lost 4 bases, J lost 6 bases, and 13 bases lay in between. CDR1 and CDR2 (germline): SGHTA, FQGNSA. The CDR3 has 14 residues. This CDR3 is CASSWVVEGNEQFF. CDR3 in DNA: TGTGCCAGCAGCTGGGTAGTGGAGGGCAATGAGCAGTTCTTC.

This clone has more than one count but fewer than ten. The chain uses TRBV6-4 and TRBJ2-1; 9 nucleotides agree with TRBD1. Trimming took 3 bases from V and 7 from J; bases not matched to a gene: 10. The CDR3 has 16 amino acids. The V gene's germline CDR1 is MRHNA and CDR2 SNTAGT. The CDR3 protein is CASSERGGQGGNEQFF. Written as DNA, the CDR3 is TGTGCCAGCAGTGAGAGAGGGGGACAGGGTGGGAATGAGCAGTTCTTC.

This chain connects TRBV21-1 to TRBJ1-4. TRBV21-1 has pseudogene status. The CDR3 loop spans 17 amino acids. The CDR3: CASSKAENPSMMEKLFF. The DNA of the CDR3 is TGTGCCAGCAGCAAAGCGGAGAACCCTTCGATGATGGAAAAACTGTTTTTT.

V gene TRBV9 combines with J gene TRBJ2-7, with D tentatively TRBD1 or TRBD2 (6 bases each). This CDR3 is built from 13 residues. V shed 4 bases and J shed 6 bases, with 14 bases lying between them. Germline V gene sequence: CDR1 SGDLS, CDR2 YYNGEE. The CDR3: CASSPVGGREQYF. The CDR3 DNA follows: TGTGCCAGCAGCCCCGTGGGGGGCCGCGAGCAGTACTTC. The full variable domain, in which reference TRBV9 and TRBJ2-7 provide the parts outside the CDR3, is DSGVTQTPKHLITATGQRVTLRCSPRSGDLSVYWYQQSLDQGLQFLIQYYNGEERAKGNILERFSAQQFPDLHSELNLSSLELGDSALYFCASSPVGGREQYFGPGTRLTVT.

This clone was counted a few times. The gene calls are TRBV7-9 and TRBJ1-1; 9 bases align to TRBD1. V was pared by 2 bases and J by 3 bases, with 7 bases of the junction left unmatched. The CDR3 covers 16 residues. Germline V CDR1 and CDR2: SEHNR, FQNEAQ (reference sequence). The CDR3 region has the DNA TGTGCCAGCAGCTTAACAGGGGGCCGGGGGGACACTGAAGCTTTCTTT. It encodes CASSLTGGRGDTEAFF.

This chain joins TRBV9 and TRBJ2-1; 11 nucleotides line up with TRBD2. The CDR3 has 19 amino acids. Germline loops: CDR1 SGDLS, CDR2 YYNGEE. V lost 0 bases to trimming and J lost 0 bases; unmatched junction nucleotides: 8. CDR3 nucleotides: TGTGCCAGCAGCGTAGACCCGACTAGCGGGGTTAGCTCCTACAATGAGCAGTTCTTC. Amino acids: CASSVDPTSGVSSYNEQFF.

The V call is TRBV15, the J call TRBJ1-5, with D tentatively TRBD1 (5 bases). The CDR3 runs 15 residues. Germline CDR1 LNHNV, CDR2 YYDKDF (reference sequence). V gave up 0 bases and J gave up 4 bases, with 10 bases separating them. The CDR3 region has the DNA TGTGCCACCAGCAGAGATAATGGGGGGAATCAGCCCCAGCATTTT. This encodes CATSRDNGGNQPQHF.

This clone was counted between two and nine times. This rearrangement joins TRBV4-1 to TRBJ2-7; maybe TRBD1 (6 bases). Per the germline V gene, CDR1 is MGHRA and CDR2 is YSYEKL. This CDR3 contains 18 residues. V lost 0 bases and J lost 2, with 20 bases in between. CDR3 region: CASSQEAAGRTVTYEQYF. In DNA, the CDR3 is TGCGCCAGCAGCCAAGAGGCGGCAGGTAGGACAGTCACCTACGAGCAGTACTTC.

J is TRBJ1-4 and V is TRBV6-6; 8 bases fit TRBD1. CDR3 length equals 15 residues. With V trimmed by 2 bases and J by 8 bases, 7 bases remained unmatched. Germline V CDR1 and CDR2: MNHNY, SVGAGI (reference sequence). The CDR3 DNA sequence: TGTGCCAGCAGTTACAATTGGCAGGGGGCAGAAAAACTGTTTTTT. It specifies CASSYNWQGAEKLFF.

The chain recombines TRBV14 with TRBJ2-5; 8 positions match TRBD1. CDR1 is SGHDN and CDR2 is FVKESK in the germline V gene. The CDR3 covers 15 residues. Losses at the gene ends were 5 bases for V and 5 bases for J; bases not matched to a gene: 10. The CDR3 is CASSERQGIEETQYF. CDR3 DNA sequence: TGTGCCAGCAGCGAAAGACAGGGGATTGAGGAGACCCAGTACTTC.

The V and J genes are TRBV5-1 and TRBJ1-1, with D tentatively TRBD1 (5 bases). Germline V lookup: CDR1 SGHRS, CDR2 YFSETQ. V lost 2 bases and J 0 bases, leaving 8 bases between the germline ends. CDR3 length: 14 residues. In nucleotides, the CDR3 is TGCGCCAGCAGCTTTGAGGGGATGAACACTGAAGCTTTCTTT. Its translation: CASSFEGMNTEAFF.

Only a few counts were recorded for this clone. In DNA form, the CDR3 reads TGTGCCAGCAGCAAAGTTATCTCCTACGAGCAGTACTTC. Its protein is CASSKVISYEQYF. The V gene is TRBV21-1, the J gene TRBJ2-7; TRBD2 is taken as the D call from the table, unchecked against the DNA. TRBV21-1 constitutes a pseudogene. The CDR3 spans 13 residues.

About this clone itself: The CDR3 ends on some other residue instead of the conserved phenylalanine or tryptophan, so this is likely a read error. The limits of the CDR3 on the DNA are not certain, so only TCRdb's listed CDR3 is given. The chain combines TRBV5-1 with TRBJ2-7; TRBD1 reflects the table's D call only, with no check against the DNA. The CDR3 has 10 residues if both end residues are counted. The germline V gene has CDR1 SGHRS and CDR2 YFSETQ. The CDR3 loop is CASPPKGADL.

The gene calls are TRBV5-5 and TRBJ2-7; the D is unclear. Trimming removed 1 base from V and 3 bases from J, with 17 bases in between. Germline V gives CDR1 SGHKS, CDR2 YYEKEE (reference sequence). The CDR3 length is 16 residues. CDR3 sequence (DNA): TGTGCCAGCAGCTTGACTGGGCAGTCTGGCATCTACGAGCAGTACTTC. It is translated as CASSLTGQSGIYEQYF.

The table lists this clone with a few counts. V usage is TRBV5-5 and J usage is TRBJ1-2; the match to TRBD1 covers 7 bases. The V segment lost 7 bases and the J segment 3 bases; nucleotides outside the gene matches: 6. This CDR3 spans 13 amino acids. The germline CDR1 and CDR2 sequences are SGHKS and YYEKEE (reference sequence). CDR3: CASGWTGDYGYTF. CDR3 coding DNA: TGTGCCAGCGGTTGGACAGGCGACTATGGCTACACCTTC.

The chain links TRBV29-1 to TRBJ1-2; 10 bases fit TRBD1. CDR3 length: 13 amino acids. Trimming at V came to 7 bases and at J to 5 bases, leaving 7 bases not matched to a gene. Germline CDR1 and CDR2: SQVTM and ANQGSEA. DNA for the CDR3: TGCAGCGCCGGGGACAGGGGAGGGTATGGCTACACCTTC. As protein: CSAGDRGGYGYTF.

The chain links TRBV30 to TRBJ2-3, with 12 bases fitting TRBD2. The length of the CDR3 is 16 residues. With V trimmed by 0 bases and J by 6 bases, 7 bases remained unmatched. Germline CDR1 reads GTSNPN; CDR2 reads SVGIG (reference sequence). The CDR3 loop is CAWSVGSSGGGDTQYF. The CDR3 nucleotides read TGTGCCTGGAGTGTAGGTTCTAGCGGGGGGGGTGATACGCAGTATTTT.

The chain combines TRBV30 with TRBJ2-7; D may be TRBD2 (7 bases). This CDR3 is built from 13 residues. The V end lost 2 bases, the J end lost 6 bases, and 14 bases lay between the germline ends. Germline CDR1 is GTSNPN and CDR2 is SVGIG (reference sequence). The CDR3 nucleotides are TGTGCCTGGAGTCGGGGGGCAAGTCGCGAGCAGTACTTC. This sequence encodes CAWSRGASREQYF.

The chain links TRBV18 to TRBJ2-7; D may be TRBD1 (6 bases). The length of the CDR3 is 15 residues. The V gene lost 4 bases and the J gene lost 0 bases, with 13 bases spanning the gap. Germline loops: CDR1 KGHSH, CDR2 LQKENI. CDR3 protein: CASSLGQISSYEQYF. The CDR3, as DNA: TGTGCCAGCTCACTCGGACAGATTAGCTCCTACGAGCAGTACTTC.

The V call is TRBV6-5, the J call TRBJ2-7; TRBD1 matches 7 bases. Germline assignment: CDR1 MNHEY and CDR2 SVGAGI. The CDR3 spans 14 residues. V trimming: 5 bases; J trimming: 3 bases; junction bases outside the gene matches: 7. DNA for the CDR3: TGTGCCAGCAGTGAAGGACAGGAATACTACGAGCAGTACTTC. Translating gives CASSEGQEYYEQYF.

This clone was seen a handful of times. The CDR3 spells CASSPGLASTYEQYF. CDR3 nucleotide sequence: TGTGCCAGCAGCCCTGGACTAGCGTCTACCTACGAGCAGTACTTC. The rearrangement uses TRBV7-6 and TRBJ2-7; 9 nucleotides line up with TRBD2. Looked up from germline, CDR1 is SGHVS and CDR2 is FNYEAQ. Trimming removed 5 bases from V and 2 bases from J; junction bases left unmatched: 7. CDR3 length equals 15 residues.

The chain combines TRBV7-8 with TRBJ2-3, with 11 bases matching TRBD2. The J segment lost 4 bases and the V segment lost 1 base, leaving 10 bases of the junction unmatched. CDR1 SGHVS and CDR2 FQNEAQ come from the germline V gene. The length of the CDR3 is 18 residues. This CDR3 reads CASSLVNPGLAVADTQYF. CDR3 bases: TGTGCCAGCAGCTTAGTCAACCCGGGACTAGCGGTCGCAGATACGCAGTATTTT.

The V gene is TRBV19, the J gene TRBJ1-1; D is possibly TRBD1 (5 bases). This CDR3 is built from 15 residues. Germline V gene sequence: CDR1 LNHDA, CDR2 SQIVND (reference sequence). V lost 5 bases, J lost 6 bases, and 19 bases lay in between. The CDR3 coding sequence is TGTGCCAGTAGTCCATGGGACCGGATCGACCCTGAAGCTTTCTTT. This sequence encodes CASSPWDRIDPEAFF.